The 14 T cell receptor beta chains listed next were all sequenced from one sample in a study of regulatory T cells in long-lasting Graves disease. Sample time point: newly diagnosed GD, antithyroid drugs for less than 3 months. Extracted PBMC RNA gave rise to the TCR library. Arm-PCR of CDR3 regions and iRepertoire HTBI primers were the basis on which TCR beta libraries were built. TCRdb independently ran MiXCR on the multiplex PCR reads; one entry per CDR3 protein. The sample records about 450,000 distinct CDR3 sequences, 16% being singletons. This sample also belongs to another study, concerning T cells in Graves' hyperthyroidism and ophthalmopathy.

Sequenced material: peripheral blood mononuclear cells (PBMCs), taken at new diagnosis, from a patient treated with antithyroid drugs. These receptors all stem from a young woman with Graves disease.

This sequence joins TRBV10-3 and TRBJ2-3; TRBD2 agrees at 9 bases. With V trimmed by 3 bases and J by 3 bases, 7 bases remained unmatched. The V gene's germline CDR1 is ENHRY and CDR2 SYGVKD. This CDR3 contains 16 residues. CDR3 nucleotides: TGTGCCATCAGTGATCAGGCTAGCGGGGTTACAGATACGCAGTATTTT. It encodes CAISDQASGVTDTQYF.

This clonotype was seen a few times. V usage is TRBV27 and J usage is TRBJ1-6; tentatively, D is TRBD1 (6 bases). The CDR3 sequence is 15 residues long. Trimming took off 5 bases at V and 9 bases at J, with 17 bases between the two ends. Germline V gives CDR1 MNHEY, CDR2 SMNVEV (reference sequence). CDR3 protein: CASSPWGAGSSPLHF. In DNA, the CDR3 is TGTGCCAGCAGTCCCTGGGGGGCAGGCAGTTCACCCCTCCACTTT.

There are many counts of this clonotype. This chain joins TRBV7-9 and TRBJ2-3; 7 bases align to TRBD1. The CDR3 is made up of 14 amino acids. V lost 5 bases to trimming and J lost 9 bases; unmatched junction nucleotides: 11. Germline CDR1 and CDR2: SEHNR and FQNEAQ (reference sequence). For the CDR3, the DNA is TGTGCCAGCAGCCCACGTCAAACAGGGGAGACGCAGTATTTT. Protein product: CASSPRQTGETQYF.

V and J are TRBV19 and TRBJ2-5; perhaps TRBD2 as D (6 bases). This CDR3 spans 12 amino acids. Trimming took 8 bases from V and 0 from J, leaving 7 bases between them. Germline loops: CDR1 LNHDA, CDR2 SQIVND (reference sequence). The CDR3 DNA follows: TGTGCCAGTCGGGGGTACCAAGAGACCCAGTACTTC. It translates to CASRGYQETQYF.

Notes on this clonotype: Because it lacks the conserved phenylalanine or tryptophan at the end, this CDR3 is likely a read error. The chain combines TRBV3-1 with TRBJ2-7; D unresolved. With 3 bases removed from V and 3 bases from J, the gap between germline ends came to 6 bases. Germline V CDR1 and CDR2: LGHDT, YNNKEL (reference sequence). The CDR3 runs 12 residues. CDR3 protein: CASSQADYEQYL. DNA of the CDR3: TGTGCCAGCAGCCAGGCGGACTACGAGCAGTACCTC.

The table lists this clonotype with a few counts. The V and J genes are TRBV28 and TRBJ1-5; no clear D. V lost 3 bases and J 12 bases, leaving 6 bases between the germline ends. This CDR3 spans 10 amino acids. Germline-derived CDR1 and CDR2 are MDHEN and SYDVKM. The CDR3 DNA reads as TGTGCCAGCAGTTTGAACCACCAGCATTTT. This sequence encodes CASSLNHQHF.

This chain uses TRBV18 with TRBJ2-5; 9 nucleotides align to TRBD1. The CDR3 is 17 amino acids. CDR1 KGHSH and CDR2 LQKENI come from the germline V gene. Unmatched junction bases numbered 13, after V lost 6 bases and J lost 2 bases. The CDR3 DNA follows: TGTGCCAGCTCCCCAGCGGGACAGGGAGTTGGACAAGAGACCCAGTACTTC. Its translation: CASSPAGQGVGQETQYF.

This clonotype came up many times. The gene calls are TRBV7-8 and TRBJ1-5; D unclear. V was pared by 4 bases and J by 5 bases, with 15 bases between. The germline gives CDR1 SGHVS, CDR2 FQNEAQ. The CDR3 is 15 amino acids. In nucleotides, the CDR3 is TGTGCCAGCAGCTCCCTGGGAGGAAACTATCAGCCCCAGCATTTT. It yields the protein CASSSLGGNYQPQHF. Using reference TRBV7-8 and TRBJ1-5 for the parts outside the CDR3, the full variable domain is GAGVSQSPRYKVAKRGQDVALRCDPISGHVSLFWYQQALGQGPEFLTYFQNEAQLDKSGLPSDRFFAERPEGSVSTLKIQRTQQEDSAVYLCASSSLGGNYQPQHFGDGTRLSIL.

This clonotype showed up many times. The chain joins TRBV12-3 or TRBV12-4 to TRBJ1-3, with TRBD1 as a possible D gene (5 bases). This CDR3 has 20 residues. Trimming shortened V by 7 bases and J by 1 base, and 29 bases separated the two germline ends. CDR3 loop: CASKLNTYGRGGASGNTIYF. The CDR3 DNA is TGTGCCAGCAAATTGAATACTTACGGGCGCGGCGGGGCATCTGGAAACACCATATATTTT.

This clonotype was detected many times. The V call is TRBV5-6, the J call TRBJ1-4, with D tentatively TRBD1 (6 bases). The CDR3 sequence is 15 residues long. Trimming took 4 bases from V and 5 from J, leaving 15 bases between them. The germline CDR1 and CDR2 sequences are SGHDT and YYEEEE. The CDR3 DNA follows: TGTGCCAGCAGCGGAACAGGGCTCCCCAATGAAAAACTGTTTTTT. Amino acids: CASSGTGLPNEKLFF.

Many counts were recorded for this clonotype. V usage is TRBV28 and J usage is TRBJ1-2, with D possibly being TRBD1 (5 bases). V was cut by 5 bases and J by 8 bases, with 24 bases left in between. Germline values: CDR1 MDHEN, CDR2 SYDVKM. There are 16 residues in the CDR3. The CDR3, as DNA: TGTGCCAGCAGTCAACCCGGGACCTTGCTCCAGCGGGGCTACACCTTC. This encodes CASSQPGTLLQRGYTF.

As concerns this clonotype: This may be a read error: a much more frequent sequence differs by one nucleotide. The chain employs TRBV29-1 and TRBJ2-3; D not resolved. Germline loops: CDR1 SQVTM, CDR2 ANQGSEA. Trimming shortened V by 1 base and J by 3 bases, and 11 bases separated the two germline ends. The CDR3 totals 14 residues. CDR3: CSVEGVGWTDTQYF. DNA for the CDR3: TGCAGCGTTGAAGGGGTAGGGTGGACAGATACGCAGTATTTT.

The gene calls are TRBV19 and TRBJ2-1, with D maybe TRBD2 (6 bases). The CDR3 is made up of 14 amino acids. The V and J ends lost 11 bases and 5 bases respectively, with 19 bases between them. The germline V gene encodes CDR1 LNHDA and CDR2 SQIVND (reference sequence). The CDR3 DNA follows: TGTGCCGTTCTGGGAGACGGGACTCACAATGAGCAGTTCTTC. As protein: CAVLGDGTHNEQFF.

The table lists this clonotype with many counts. This chain connects TRBV7-8 to TRBJ1-2; TRBD1 agrees at 7 bases. The CDR3 contains 13 residues. V was clipped by 5 bases and J by 7 bases; unmatched bases: 7. CDR1 SGHVS and CDR2 FQNEAQ come from the germline V gene. CDR3: CASSPTGIGGYTF. Here the CDR3 DNA reads TGTGCCAGCAGCCCGACAGGGATCGGTGGCTACACCTTC.